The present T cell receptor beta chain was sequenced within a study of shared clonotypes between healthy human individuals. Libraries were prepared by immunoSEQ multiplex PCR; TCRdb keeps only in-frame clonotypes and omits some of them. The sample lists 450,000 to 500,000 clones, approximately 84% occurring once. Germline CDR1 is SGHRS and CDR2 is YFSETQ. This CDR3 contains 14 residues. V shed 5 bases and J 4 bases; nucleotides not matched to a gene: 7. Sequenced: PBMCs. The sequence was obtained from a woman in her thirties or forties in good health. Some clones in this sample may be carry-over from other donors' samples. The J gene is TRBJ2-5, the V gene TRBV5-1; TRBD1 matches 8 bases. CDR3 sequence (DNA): TGCGCCAGCAGTCGACAGGGGTGGGGAGAGACCCAGTACTTC. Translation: CASSRQGWGETQYF.